Presented here are 6 T cell receptor beta chains from one specimen sequenced in a study of shared clonotypes between healthy human individuals. This table comes from immunoSEQ multiplex PCR, and its TCRdb copy is limited to in-frame clones, with some not included. The data hold under 2,500,000 clones, with approximately 95% observed a single time. The sequenced sample consisted of naive CD4+ T cells sorted from blood. The subset is: CD45RA+ positively selected. These receptors all stem from a man between 18 and 35 years old in good health.

Of note for this clone: Other DNA sequences from this sample encode an identical CDR3 as well. This rearrangement joins TRBV5-1 to TRBJ1-6; D is unresolved. Trimming took off 0 bases at V and 7 bases at J, with 5 bases between the two ends. This CDR3 is 13 amino acids long. Germline values: CDR1 SGHRS, CDR2 YFSETQ. The CDR3 reads CASSLESNSPLHF. DNA for the CDR3: TGCGCCAGCAGCTTGGAATCGAATTCACCCCTCCACTTT.

This chain joins TRBV6-6 and TRBJ2-7, with D possibly being TRBD1 (5 bases). Trimming took 3 bases from V and 1 from J, leaving 10 bases between them. CDR1 is MNHNY, CDR2 SVGAGI, per germline (reference sequence). This CDR3 has 14 residues. The CDR3 nucleotides read TGTGCCAGCAGTTATAACCAGGGATCCTACGAGCAGTACTTC. Amino acid sequence: CASSYNQGSYEQYF.

The chain employs TRBV6-1 and TRBJ1-5; TRBD1 agrees at 10 bases. Germline V lookup: CDR1 MNHNS, CDR2 SASEGT. The ends lost 4 bases at V and 1 base at J; junction bases unmatched: 4. This CDR3 is built from 16 residues. DNA of the CDR3: TGTGCCAGCAGTGCCTCGGGACAGGGGAGCAATCAGCCCCAGCATTTT. Protein sequence: CASSASGQGSNQPQHF.

The genes are TRBV2 and TRBJ2-6, with D unresolved. This CDR3 comprises 15 residues. CDR1 and CDR2 from the germline V gene are SNHLY and FYNNEI. V was pared by 5 bases and J by 4 bases, with 12 bases between. CDR3 nucleotides: TGTGCCAGCAGTCTGATTGAGGACGGGGCCAACGTCCTGACTTTC. Amino acids: CASSLIEDGANVLTF.

The chain combines TRBV21-1 with TRBJ2-7; the table's D call, TRBD1, has no DNA check behind it. TRBV21-1 is annotated as a pseudogene. This CDR3 contains 19 residues. CDR3 amino acids: CASSKALRKLWDRAYEQYF. The CDR3, as DNA: TGTGCCAGCAGCAAAGCCCTGCGTAAATTGTGGGACAGGGCCTACGAGCAGTACTTC.

This chain uses TRBV28 with TRBJ1-2, with D possibly being TRBD1 (6 bases). Trimming removed 5 bases at V and 7 bases at J, with 17 bases between. The CDR3 contains 14 residues. The V gene's germline CDR1 is MDHEN and CDR2 SYDVKM. The DNA of the CDR3 is TGTGCCAGCAGTGAAACGGCGGGGGCAGGTGGCTACACCTTC. Translated, it gives CASSETAGAGGYTF.